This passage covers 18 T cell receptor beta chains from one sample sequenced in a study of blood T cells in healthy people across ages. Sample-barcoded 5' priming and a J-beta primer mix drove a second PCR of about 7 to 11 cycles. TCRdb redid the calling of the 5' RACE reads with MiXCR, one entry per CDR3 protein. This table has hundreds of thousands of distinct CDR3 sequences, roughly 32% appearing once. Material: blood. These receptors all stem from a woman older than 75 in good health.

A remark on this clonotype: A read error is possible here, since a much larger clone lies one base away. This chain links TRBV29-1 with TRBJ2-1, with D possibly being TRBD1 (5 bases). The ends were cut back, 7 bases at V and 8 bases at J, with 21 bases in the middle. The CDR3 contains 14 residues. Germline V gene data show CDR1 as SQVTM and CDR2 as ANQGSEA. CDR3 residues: CSAPDSYASYEQFF. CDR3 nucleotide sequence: TGCAGCGCCCCCGACAGTTACGCCTCCTATGAGCAGTTCTTC.

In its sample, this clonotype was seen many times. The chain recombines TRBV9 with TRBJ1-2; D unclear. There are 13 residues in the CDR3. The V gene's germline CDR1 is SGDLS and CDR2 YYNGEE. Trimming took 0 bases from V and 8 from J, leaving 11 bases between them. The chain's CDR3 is CASSVETGYGYTF. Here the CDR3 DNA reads TGTGCCAGCAGCGTAGAGACTGGCTACGGCTACACCTTC. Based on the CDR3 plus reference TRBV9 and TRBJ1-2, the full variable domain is DSGVTQTPKHLITATGQRVTLRCSPRSGDLSVYWYQQSLDQGLQFLIQYYNGEERAKGNILERFSAQQFPDLHSELNLSSLELGDSALYFCASSVETGYGYTFGSGTRLTVV.

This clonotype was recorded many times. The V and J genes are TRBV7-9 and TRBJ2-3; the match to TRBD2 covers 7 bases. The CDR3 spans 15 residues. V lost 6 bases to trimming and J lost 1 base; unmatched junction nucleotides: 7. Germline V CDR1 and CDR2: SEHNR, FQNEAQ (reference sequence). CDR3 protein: CASRAGKRGTDTQYF. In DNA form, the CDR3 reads TGTGCCAGCAGAGCGGGGAAAAGAGGCACAGATACGCAGTATTTT.

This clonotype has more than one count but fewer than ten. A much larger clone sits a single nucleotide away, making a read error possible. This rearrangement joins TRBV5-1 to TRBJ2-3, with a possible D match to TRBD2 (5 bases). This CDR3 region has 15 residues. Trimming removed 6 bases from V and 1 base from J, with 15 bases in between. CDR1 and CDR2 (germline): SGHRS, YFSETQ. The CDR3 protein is CASNPRIGGTDTQYF. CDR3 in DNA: TGCGCCAGCAACCCCCGAATCGGGGGCACAGATACGCAGTATTTT.

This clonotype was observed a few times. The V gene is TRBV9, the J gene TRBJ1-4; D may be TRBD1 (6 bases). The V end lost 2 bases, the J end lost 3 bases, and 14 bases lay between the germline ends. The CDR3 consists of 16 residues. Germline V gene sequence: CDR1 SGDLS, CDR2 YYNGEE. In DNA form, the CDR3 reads TGTGCCAGCAGCGTCGGAGGGGGAAGGTCTAATGAAAAACTGTTTTTT. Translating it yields CASSVGGGRSNEKLFF.

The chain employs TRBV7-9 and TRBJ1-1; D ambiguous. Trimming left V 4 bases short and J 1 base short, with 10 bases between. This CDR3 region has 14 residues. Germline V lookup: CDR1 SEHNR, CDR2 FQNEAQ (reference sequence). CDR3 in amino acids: CASSSRRTNTEAFF. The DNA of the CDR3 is TGTGCCAGCAGCTCCCGACGGACGAACACTGAAGCTTTCTTT.

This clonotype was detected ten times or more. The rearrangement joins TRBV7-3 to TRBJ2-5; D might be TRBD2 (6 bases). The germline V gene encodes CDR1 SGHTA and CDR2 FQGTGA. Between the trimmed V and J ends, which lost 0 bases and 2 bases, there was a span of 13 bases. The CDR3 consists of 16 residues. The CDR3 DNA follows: TGTGCCAGCAGCTTAACGGGGGTTGCGGGGCAAGAGACCCAGTACTTC. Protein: CASSLTGVAGQETQYF.

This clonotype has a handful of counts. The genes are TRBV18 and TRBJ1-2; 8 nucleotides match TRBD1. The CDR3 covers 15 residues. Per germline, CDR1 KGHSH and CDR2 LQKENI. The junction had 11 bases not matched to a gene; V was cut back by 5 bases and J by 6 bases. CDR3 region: CASSNMGQAFDGYTF. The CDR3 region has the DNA TGTGCCAGCTCAAATATGGGACAGGCTTTCGATGGCTACACCTTC.

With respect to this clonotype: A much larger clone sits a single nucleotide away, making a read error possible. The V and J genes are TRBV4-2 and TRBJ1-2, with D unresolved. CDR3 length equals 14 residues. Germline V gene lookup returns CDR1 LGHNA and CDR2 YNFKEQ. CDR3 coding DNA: TGTGCCAGCAGCCAAGACAAGGTCCCGGAGGGCTGCACCTTC. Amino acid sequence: CASSQDKVPEGCTF.

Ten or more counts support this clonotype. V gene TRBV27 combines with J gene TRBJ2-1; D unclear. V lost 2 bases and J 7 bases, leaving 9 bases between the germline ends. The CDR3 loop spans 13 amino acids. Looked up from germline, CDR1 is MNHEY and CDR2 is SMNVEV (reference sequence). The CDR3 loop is CASSLSGENEQFF. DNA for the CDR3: TGTGCCAGCAGTTTAAGTGGAGAGAATGAGCAGTTCTTC.

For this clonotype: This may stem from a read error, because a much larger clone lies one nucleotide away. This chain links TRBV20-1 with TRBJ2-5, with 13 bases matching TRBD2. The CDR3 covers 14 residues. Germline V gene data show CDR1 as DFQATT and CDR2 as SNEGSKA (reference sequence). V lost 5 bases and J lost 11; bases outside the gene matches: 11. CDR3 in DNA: TGCAGTGCTCCCGGACTAGCGGGGGCAGGAGAGCAGTACTTC. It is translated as CSAPGLAGAGEQYF.

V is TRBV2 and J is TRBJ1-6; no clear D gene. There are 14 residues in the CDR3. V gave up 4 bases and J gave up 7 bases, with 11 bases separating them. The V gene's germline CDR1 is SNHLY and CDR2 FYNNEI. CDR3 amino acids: CASSVGGKNSPLHF. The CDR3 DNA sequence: TGTGCCAGCAGTGTGGGCGGGAAAAATTCACCCCTCCACTTT.

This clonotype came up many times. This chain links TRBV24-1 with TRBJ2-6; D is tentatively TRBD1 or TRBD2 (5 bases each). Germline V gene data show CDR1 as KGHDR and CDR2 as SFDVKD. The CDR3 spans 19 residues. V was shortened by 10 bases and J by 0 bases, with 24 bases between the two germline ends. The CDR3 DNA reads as TGTGCCACGGAACACCACGAGAGGGGAAATTACTCTGGGGCCAACGTCCTGACTTTC. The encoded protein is CATEHHERGNYSGANVLTF.

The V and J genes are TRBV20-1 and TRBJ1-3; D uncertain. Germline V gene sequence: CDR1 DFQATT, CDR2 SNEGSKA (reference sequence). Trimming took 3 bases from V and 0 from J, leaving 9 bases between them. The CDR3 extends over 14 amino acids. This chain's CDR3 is CSARGGDSGNTIYF. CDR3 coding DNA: TGCAGTGCTAGGGGTGGGGACTCTGGAAACACCATATATTTT.

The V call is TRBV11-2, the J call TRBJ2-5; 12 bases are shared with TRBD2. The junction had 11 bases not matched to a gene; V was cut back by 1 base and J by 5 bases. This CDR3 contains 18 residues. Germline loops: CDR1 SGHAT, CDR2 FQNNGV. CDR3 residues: CASSLAALAGGKAETQYF. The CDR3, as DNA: TGTGCCAGCAGCTTAGCTGCTCTAGCGGGAGGGAAGGCGGAGACCCAGTACTTC.

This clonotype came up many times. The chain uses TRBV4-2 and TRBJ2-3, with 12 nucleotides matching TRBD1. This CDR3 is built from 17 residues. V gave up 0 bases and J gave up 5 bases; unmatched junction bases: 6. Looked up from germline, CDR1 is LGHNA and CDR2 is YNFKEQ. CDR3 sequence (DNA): TGTGCCAGCAGCCAAGATCAGGGACAGGGGGCTCGAGATACGCAGTATTTT. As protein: CASSQDQGQGARDTQYF.

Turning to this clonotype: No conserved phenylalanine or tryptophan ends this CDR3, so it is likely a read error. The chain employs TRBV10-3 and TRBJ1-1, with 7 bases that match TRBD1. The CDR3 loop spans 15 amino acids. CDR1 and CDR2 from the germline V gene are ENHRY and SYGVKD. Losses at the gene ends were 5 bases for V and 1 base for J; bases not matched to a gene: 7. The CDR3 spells CAISQYQGGNTEAFC. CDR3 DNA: TGTGCCATCAGTCAATACCAGGGGGGGAACACTGAAGCTTTCTGT.

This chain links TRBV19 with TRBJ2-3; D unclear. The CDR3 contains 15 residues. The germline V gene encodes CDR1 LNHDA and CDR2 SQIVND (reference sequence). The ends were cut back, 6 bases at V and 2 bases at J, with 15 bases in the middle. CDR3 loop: CASSEFRLDTDTQYF. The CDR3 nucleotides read TGTGCCAGTAGCGAGTTCAGGCTGGACACAGATACGCAGTATTTT.